The rows below give T cell receptor beta chains drawn from one sample of a study of blood T cell repertoires in COVID-19. Profiling relied on immunoSEQ multiplex PCR, and the TCRdb table lists in-frame clones only, not all of them. This table holds about 210,000 clones, 81% found once. Sequenced: PBMCs or T cells enriched from blood (not recorded which). Receptors were obtained from a woman in her forties or fifties with acute COVID-19. Both conserved end residues are part of each CDR3. A D gene is named only where the DNA matches it firmly. Size values are once, few and many counts, or a class for expanded clones, and some rows have none.

>TRBD2|TRBV5-1|TRBJ2-5|once
TGCGCCAGCAGCTTGGAAAGCGTGTCTAGCGGGGGGCCACAAGAGACCCAGTACTTC
CASSLESVSSGGPQETQYF
>TRBD1|TRBV4-3|TRBJ2-1|-
TGCGCCAGCAGCGGCCCGGGACAGTACAATGAGCAGTTCTTC
CASSGPGQYNEQFF
>TRBD2|TRBV19|TRBJ2-1|-
TGTGCCAGTCAACTAGCGGGAGGGCCGTATGAGCAGTTCTTC
CASQLAGGPYEQFF
>TRBD2|TRBV7-9|TRBJ2-2|-
TGTGCCAGCAGCTTAGGGACTAGCGGACCCGGGGAGCTGTTTTTT
CASSLGTSGPGELFF
>TRBD1|TRBV19|TRBJ2-7|-
TGTGCCAGTAGTAAGGACAGGGAGACCTACGAGCAGTACTTC
CASSKDRETYEQYF
>TRBD2|TRBV6-6|TRBJ2-7|-
TGTGCCAGCTGGCTAGCGGGGGCATCTTACGAGCAGTACTTC
CASWLAGASYEQYF
>-|TRBV4-3|TRBJ1-2|-
TGCGCCAGCAGCCAAGAGGTCACGAACTTATATGGCTACACCTTC
CASSQEVTNLYGYTF
>-|TRBV7-8|TRBJ2-7|few
TGTGCCAGCAGCCCCCGGGAGGGGGCTTACGAGCAGTACTTC
CASSPREGAYEQYF
>TRBD1|TRBV18|TRBJ1-6|-
TGTGCCAGCTCACCACTTGACAGGGGGTCCTATAATTCACCCCTCCACTTT
CASSPLDRGSYNSPLHF
>TRBD1|TRBV5-4|TRBJ1-2|-
TGTGCCACCTTTGGACAGGGGGAGCCGGGCTACACCTTC
CATFGQGEPGYTF
>TRBD1|TRBV5-1|TRBJ1-3|-
TGCGCCAGCAGCTCCGACAGGGGGATGAGAAACACCATATATTTT
CASSSDRGMRNTIYF
>-|TRBV6-1|TRBJ2-3|-
TGTGCCAGCAGTGAGTCCTACACAGATACGCAGTATTTT
CASSESYTDTQYF
>-|TRBV6-8|TRBJ2-2|-
TGTGCCAGCAAGCCAGGGCTTGACACCGGGGAGCTGTTTTTT
CASKPGLDTGELFF
>-|TRBV12-3/TRBV12-4|TRBJ1-2|few
TGTGCCAGCAGTTTAGGACAGCCCTATGGCTACACCTTC
CASSLGQPYGYTF
>-|TRBV3-1/TRBV3-2|TRBJ1-5|-
TGTGCCAGCAGCCACAGAAATCAGCCCCAGCATTTT
CASSHRNQPQHF
>-|TRBV28|TRBJ2-7|-
TGTGCCAGCAGTTTACCCCAGGGAAACTACGAGCAGTACTTC
CASSLPQGNYEQYF
>TRBD2|TRBV20-1|TRBJ2-7|-
TGCAGTGCCATGCGGGGGGTCGAGCAGTACTTC
CSAMRGVEQYF
>-|TRBV4-1|TRBJ2-1|-
TGCGCCAGCAGTATCGGCCCTAGCTCCTACAATGAGCAGTTCTTC
CASSIGPSSYNEQFF
>-|TRBV7-3|TRBJ2-2|-
TGTGCCAGCAGTCCGGGGATAGAGAACACCGGGGAGCTGTTTTTT
CASSPGIENTGELFF
>-|TRBV27|TRBJ2-2|-
TGTGCCAGCTCGCGGTACCAACGGACCGGGGAGCTGTTTTTT
CASSRYQRTGELFF
>-|TRBV7-3|TRBJ2-3|-
TGTGCCAGCAGCTTAAGGGGTTCCGGTCGGGGGCGCGGGGGCGGCGATACGCAGTATTTT
CASSLRGSGRGRGGGDTQYF
>-|TRBV28|TRBJ1-5|-
TGTGCCAGCAGTTTCCAGGAGGGCAGCAATCAGCCCCAGCATTTT
CASSFQEGSNQPQHF
>-|TRBV25-1|TRBJ2-5|-
TGTGCCAGCAGTGAAGGGGGACTCCTGGCCGAGACCCAGTACTTC
CASSEGGLLAETQYF
>TRBD1|TRBV30|TRBJ2-5|-
TGTGCCTGGAGTACAGGGGGCGCGGAGACCCAGTACTTC
CAWSTGGAETQYF
>TRBD1|TRBV4-1|TRBJ1-6|-
TGCGCCAGCAACGTACAGGGGGCAAATTCACCCCTCCACTTT
CASNVQGANSPLHF
>-|TRBV5-6|TRBJ1-5|-
TGTGCCAGCAGCGCAGGGGGCAATCAGCCCCAGCATTTT
CASSAGGNQPQHF
>TRBD1|TRBV19|TRBJ2-3|-
TGTGCCAGTAGTATAAAGGGACAGGGAGATACGCAGTATTTT
CASSIKGQGDTQYF
>-|TRBV28|TRBJ2-2|-
TGTGCCAGCCGTACCGGGACTGAAACCGGGGAGCTGTTTTTT
CASRTGTETGELFF
>-|TRBV20-1|TRBJ2-1|-
TGCAGTGCTAGTCCTGCCGGGGGTAGCTCCTACAATGAGCAGTTCTTC
CSASPAGGSSYNEQFF
>TRBD2|TRBV30|TRBJ2-7|few
TGTGCCTGGACAACCGGGACTAGCGGGAGAATCTCCTACGAGCAGTACTTC
CAWTTGTSGRISYEQYF
>-|TRBV28|TRBJ2-4|-
TGTGCCAGCAGCCCTCTCAGGGACACCAAAGGGCAAAACATTCAGTACTTC
CASSPLRDTKGQNIQYF
>TRBD1|TRBV19|TRBJ1-5|-
TGTGCCACCACGCAGCTGACAGGGGCAAATCAGCCCCAGCATTTT
CATTQLTGANQPQHF
>-|TRBV19|TRBJ2-7|-
TGTGCCAGTAGAAAAGGGGACACCTCCTACGAGCAGTACTTC
CASRKGDTSYEQYF
>-|TRBV7-2|TRBJ2-1|-
TGTGCCAGCAGCTTAGAGCATCCCCGCCAGTTCTTC
CASSLEHPRQFF
>-|TRBV15|TRBJ2-1|-
TGTGCCACCACCAGAGTTGGAGGAGACTCCTACAATGAGCAGTTCTTC
CATTRVGGDSYNEQFF
>-|TRBV11-2|TRBJ1-1|-
TGTGCCAGCAGCCCCTTGCGGACTGAAGCTTTCTTT
CASSPLRTEAFF
>TRBD1|TRBV7-9|TRBJ2-1|-
TGTGCCAGCACCGGGACAGGGGGCACGAATGAGCAGTTCTTC
CASTGTGGTNEQFF
>TRBD2|TRBV20-1|TRBJ2-7|-
TGCAGTGCTAGTGGGACTAGCGGGACCCGGTTCTCCTACGAGCAGTACTTC
CSASGTSGTRFSYEQYF
>-|TRBV30|TRBJ2-5|-
TGTGCCTGGACTATTAGTCGGGGGGAGACCCAGTACTTC
CAWTISRGETQYF
>-|TRBV6-5|TRBJ1-5|-
TGTGCCAGCAGACAGGGTGCGCATCAGCCCCAGCATTTT
CASRQGAHQPQHF
>-|TRBV15|TRBJ2-5|once
TGTGCCACCAGCAGAACAATAGAGACCCAGTACTTC
CATSRTIETQYF
>-|TRBV5-4|TRBJ2-5|-
TGTGCCAGCAGCTTCGCTTCGGGACAATGGGAGACCCAGTACTTC
CASSFASGQWETQYF
>-|TRBV30|TRBJ2-2|few
TGTGCCTGGACTAAGAGACACTCGAAAACCGGGGAGCTGTTTTTT
CAWTKRHSKTGELFF
>-|TRBV27|TRBJ1-2|-
TGTGCCAGCAGTTCCGGACAGTATGGCTACACCTTC
CASSSGQYGYTF
>TRBD1|TRBV4-3|TRBJ2-2|-
TGCGCCAGCAGAACGGGACAGGGGGGAAACACCGGGGAGCTGTTTTTT
CASRTGQGGNTGELFF
>TRBD2|TRBV9|TRBJ2-5|few
TGTGCCAGCAGCCGGGGACTAGCGGGGAACAATCCGGAGACCCAGTACTTC
CASSRGLAGNNPETQYF
>TRBD2|TRBV5-1|TRBJ2-7|few
TGCGCCAGCAGCTTGAGCGGACTAGTTCACGAGCAGTACTTC
CASSLSGLVHEQYF
>TRBD2|TRBV9|TRBJ2-5|-
TGTGCCAGCAGCGGTTATAGCGGGGGGGCAGGAGAGACCCAGTACTTC
CASSGYSGGAGETQYF
>-|TRBV13|TRBJ2-7|-
TGTGCCAGCAGCCGGCGGGACCCAGGCAACGAGCAGTACTTC
CASSRRDPGNEQYF
>-|TRBV7-2|TRBJ1-5|once
TGTGCCAGCAGCTTGACGGAGAATCAGCCCCAGCATTTT
CASSLTENQPQHF